The present TCR beta chain was sequenced within a study of blood T cell repertoires in COVID-19. Study details: The samples span acute and convalescent COVID-19 from the United States, Italy and Spain. From T cells, B-cell-depleted T cells, or PBMCs came the material, which was cDNA or gDNA.

The authors' processing: Reference gene primer amplification gave estimated nucleated cell counts. Profiling relied on immunoSEQ multiplex PCR, and the TCRdb table lists in-frame clones only, not all of them. V, J and clone size reflect that table, while D and trimming were determined from the DNA. The sample shows 150,000 to 200,000 clones, around nine tenths of them seen only once. Sequencing used peripheral blood. The sequence was collected from a man between 18 and 29 years old with active or convalescent COVID-19.

This CDR3 reads CASSGTGPNQPQHF. The CDR3 DNA is TGTGCCAGCAGTGGGACAGGTCCCAATCAGCCCCAGCATTTT. The rearrangement links TRBV25-1 to TRBJ1-5, with 7 bases identical to TRBD1. Losses at the gene ends were 4 bases for V and 3 bases for J; bases not matched to a gene: 3. CDR1 and CDR2 (germline): MGHDK, SYGVNS. This CDR3 has 14 amino acids.